This entry lists 27 T cell receptor beta chains sequenced from one sample in a study of blood T cells in healthy people across ages. Next came a second PCR, run for about 7 to 11 cycles, which used a sample-barcoded 5' primer along with a J-beta primer mix. TCRdb fed the 5' RACE reads into MiXCR, producing one record per CDR3 protein. The sample holds almost 300,000 distinct CDR3 sequences; about 25% are singletons and the top ten take 25% to 35%. Sequences were obtained from blood. These receptors were taken from a woman in her 70s in good health.

The V and J genes are TRBV7-3 and TRBJ2-3; TRBD2 matches at 8 bases. This CDR3 is built from 15 residues. Germline assignment: CDR1 SGHTA and CDR2 FQGTGA. V shed 2 bases, J shed 5 bases, and the junction held 6 bases outside the gene matches. As DNA, the CDR3 is TGTGCCAGCAGCTTAGCGGGAGGAGAGGGAGATACGCAGTATTTT. Protein sequence: CASSLAGGEGDTQYF.

The V gene is TRBV18, the J gene TRBJ1-2; TRBD1 matches at 8 bases. CDR3 length: 15 amino acids. Germline values: CDR1 KGHSH, CDR2 LQKENI. J was trimmed by 2 bases and V by 1 base; bases with no gene match: 3. CDR3 coding DNA: TGTGCCAGCTCACCACTCGGGACAGGAAACTATGGCTACACCTTC. It yields the protein CASSPLGTGNYGYTF.

In DNA form, the CDR3 reads TGTGCCAGCAGCTGGTGGACAGGGGGACTTGAAAAACTGTTTTTT. It translates to CASSWWTGGLEKLFF. This chain joins TRBV7-2 and TRBJ1-4, with TRBD1 matching 10 bases. This CDR3 is built from 15 residues. After removal of 4 bases from V and 7 bases from J, the junction contained 6 bases not matched to a gene. CDR1 SGHTA and CDR2 FQGNSA come from the germline V gene.

This chain joins TRBV7-2 and TRBJ1-1; a possible D gene is TRBD1 (5 bases). Germline V gene sequence: CDR1 SGHTA, CDR2 FQGNSA. This CDR3 is 16 amino acids long. Trimming took 5 bases from V and 1 from J, leaving 17 bases between them. For the CDR3, the DNA is TGTGCCAGCAGCGTCACCACGGGACTCAAGAACACTGAAGCTTTCTTT. It translates to CASSVTTGLKNTEAFF.

The chain links TRBV6-1 to TRBJ2-2, with 10 bases that match TRBD1. The CDR3 length is 16 residues. With 7 bases clipped from V and 4 bases from J, the junction kept 9 bases outside the gene matches. CDR1 is MNHNS, CDR2 SASEGT, per germline. CDR3 sequence reads: CASIPPGQGSTGELFF. DNA for the CDR3: TGTGCCAGCATCCCTCCGGGACAGGGGAGCACCGGGGAGCTGTTTTTT.

This clonotype was observed a few times. The gene calls are TRBV28 and TRBJ2-4; D possibly corresponds to TRBD2 (5 bases). Trimming took 4 bases from V and 0 from J, leaving 13 bases between them. CDR3 length: 16 residues. The germline gives CDR1 MDHEN, CDR2 SYDVKM. CDR3 sequence (DNA): TGTGCCAGCAGTTCATATACTGCGGGAGCCAAAAACATTCAGTACTTC. Its protein product is CASSSYTAGAKNIQYF.

As to this clonotype: A much larger clonotype is one base distant, so this may be a read error. J is TRBJ1-1 and V is TRBV14; D call uncertain. Germline CDR1 SGHDN, CDR2 FVKESK. This CDR3 comprises 12 residues. The CDR3 bases are TGTGCCAGCAGCCAAGCCTACACTGAAGCTTCCTTT. It codes for CASSQAYTEASF.

This clonotype appeared a few times. This chain links TRBV27 with TRBJ2-6; unclear D gene. The length of the CDR3 is 15 residues. The V gene's germline CDR1 is MNHEY and CDR2 SMNVEV (reference sequence). Trimming took off 4 bases at V and 0 bases at J, with 7 bases between the two ends. CDR3 protein: CASSSQFSGANVLTF. CDR3 bases: TGTGCCAGCAGTTCACAGTTCTCTGGGGCCAACGTCCTGACTTTC.

This clonotype has just a few counts. The genes are TRBV11-1 and TRBJ2-5; 8 nucleotides agree with TRBD2. J was trimmed by 4 bases and V by 5 bases; bases with no gene match: 6. In germline, CDR1 is SGHAT, CDR2 FQDESV (reference sequence). The CDR3 consists of 14 residues. The CDR3 reads CASSVGLAGETQYF. CDR3 nucleotide sequence: TGTGCCAGCAGCGTCGGACTAGCCGGAGAGACCCAGTACTTC.

This clonotype has a handful of counts. V usage is TRBV25-1 and J usage is TRBJ2-3; no reliable D call. The V end was cut by 2 bases, the J end by 5 bases, with 5 bases between. Germline V lookup: CDR1 MGHDK, CDR2 SYGVNS. The CDR3 covers 12 residues. CDR3 DNA: TGTGCCAGCAGTGAAGGCGTAGATACGCAGTATTTT. It encodes CASSEGVDTQYF.

Only a few counts were recorded for this clonotype. Given the absence of the conserved phenylalanine or tryptophan at the CDR3 end, a read error is likely. V and J are TRBV28 and TRBJ2-6; no definite D call. The CDR3 spans 15 residues. V gave up 5 bases and J gave up 2 bases, with 10 bases separating them. Germline CDR1 reads MDHEN; CDR2 reads SYDVKM. As DNA, the CDR3 is TGTGCCAGCAGTCGCAGTGGAACTGGGGCCAACGTCCTGACTCTC. Amino acid sequence: CASSRSGTGANVLTL.

This clonotype has a handful of counts. The V call is TRBV11-3, the J call TRBJ2-3, with TRBD2 identical over 10 bases. Germline V gene sequence: CDR1 SGHNT, CDR2 YENEEA. Trimming took 4 bases from V and 6 from J; bases not matched to a gene: 16. The CDR3 has 18 residues. As DNA, the CDR3 is TGTGCCAGCAGCTGGGGACAGAAAGCGGGAGGGCCGGTTGATACGCAGTATTTT. Protein sequence: CASSWGQKAGGPVDTQYF.

This clonotype appeared a few times. The gene calls are TRBV28 and TRBJ2-7, with D unclear. The germline V and J ends were trimmed by 3 bases and 6 bases, with 18 bases remaining between them. The CDR3 has 15 amino acids. The germline gives CDR1 MDHEN, CDR2 SYDVKM. The CDR3 DNA is TGTGCCAGCAGTTTGGCCCCTATGACCAACCCCGAGCAGTACTTC. It specifies CASSLAPMTNPEQYF.

In the case of this clonotype: Sequence at one end of the junction differs from germline and may be a read error. This chain links TRBV7-9 with TRBJ2-3; 10 nucleotides agree with TRBD2. From germline, CDR1 is SEHNR and CDR2 FQNEAQ (reference sequence). The CDR3 has 11 amino acids. The CDR3 loop reads CLAGVSNTQYF. For the CDR3, the DNA is TGCCTAGCGGGAGTGTCAAATACGCAGTATTTT.

The sample holds a few counts of this clonotype. This chain joins TRBV11-1 and TRBJ1-2; D is possibly TRBD1 (6 bases). Trimming took 6 bases from V and 6 from J, leaving 14 bases between them. The V gene's germline CDR1 is SGHAT and CDR2 FQDESV (reference sequence). The CDR3 extends over 13 amino acids. CDR3 DNA sequence: TGTGCCAGCAGTCCAGGGGTATGGAATGGCTACACCTTC. Protein: CASSPGVWNGYTF.

The chain carries TRBV15 and TRBJ1-2; D possibly corresponds to TRBD1 (5 bases). Germline V gives CDR1 LNHNV, CDR2 YYDKDF (reference sequence). The CDR3 is 14 residues long. The V end was cut by 3 bases, the J end by 8 bases, with 16 bases between. The chain's CDR3 is CATSRPGLGGGYTF. The CDR3 coding sequence is TGTGCCACCAGCAGGCCAGGGTTGGGCGGAGGCTACACCTTC.

V is TRBV29-1 and J is TRBJ1-2; D not resolved. This CDR3 is 13 amino acids long. Per the germline V gene, CDR1 is SQVTM and CDR2 is ANQGSEA. Trimming stripped 2 bases from V and 7 bases from J, with 14 bases between. This CDR3 is CSVESVHLGGYTF. The CDR3 DNA reads TGCAGCGTTGAATCGGTCCACCTTGGTGGCTACACCTTC.

The V and J genes are TRBV20-1 and TRBJ2-7, with D maybe TRBD2 (5 bases). Germline V gene lookup returns CDR1 DFQATT and CDR2 SNEGSKA (reference sequence). Deletions cut 6 bases from V and 6 bases from J, with 15 bases between. The CDR3 spans 12 residues. Written as DNA, the CDR3 is TGCAGTGCGACTACAAGATTTGGCGAGCAGTACTTC. Its translation: CSATTRFGEQYF.

The chain is built from TRBV2 and TRBJ1-5; D is uncertain. CDR1 is SNHLY and CDR2 is FYNNEI in the germline V gene. The V end lost 6 bases, the J end lost 1 base, and 10 bases lay between the germline ends. The CDR3 spans 14 residues. The CDR3 sequence: CASRERRSNQPQHF. In DNA form, the CDR3 reads TGTGCCAGCAGGGAGCGAAGGAGCAATCAGCCCCAGCATTTT.

This clonotype was counted a few times. The V and J genes are TRBV9 and TRBJ1-3; no clear D gene. Germline CDR1 SGDLS, CDR2 YYNGEE. The CDR3 loop spans 15 amino acids. Between the trimmed V and J ends, which lost 0 bases and 0 bases, there was a span of 7 bases. The CDR3 coding sequence is TGTGCCAGCAGCGTAGATCCTCGCTCTGGAAACACCATATATTTT. It yields the protein CASSVDPRSGNTIYF.

The V and J genes are TRBV28 and TRBJ1-4; D is undetermined. The CDR3 spans 14 residues. Between the trimmed V and J ends, which lost 6 bases and 1 base, there was a span of 9 bases. In germline, CDR1 is MDHEN, CDR2 SYDVKM. CDR3 in DNA: TGTGCCAGCAGACCGACGGTAACTAATGAAAAACTGTTTTTT. Protein product: CASRPTVTNEKLFF. Filled out from reference TRBV28 and TRBJ1-4, the complete variable domain reads DVKVTQSSRYLVKRTGEKVFLECVQDMDHENMFWYRQDPGLGLRLIYFSYDVKMKEKGDIPEGYSVSREKKERFSLILESASTNQTSMYLCASRPTVTNEKLFFGSGTQLSVL.

The chain uses TRBV10-3 and TRBJ1-1; 9 bases map to TRBD1. CDR3 length: 15 residues. V shed 8 bases, J shed 11 bases, and the junction held 18 bases outside the gene matches. Germline values: CDR1 ENHRY, CDR2 SYGVKD. CDR3 nucleotide sequence: TGTGCCATCTCCGGGACAGGGCCTGAGAAGTCTCGGGCTTTCTTT. Protein product: CAISGTGPEKSRAFF.

This chain connects TRBV20-1 to TRBJ2-5; D remains unclear. V was pared by 0 bases and J by 1 base, with 12 bases between. The germline V gene has CDR1 DFQATT and CDR2 SNEGSKA (reference sequence). The CDR3 sequence is 15 residues long. Written as DNA, the CDR3 is TGCAGTGCTAGAGATCTTAAGGTCATCCAAGAGACCCAGTACTTC. Its translation: CSARDLKVIQETQYF.

This chain links TRBV7-9 with TRBJ1-1; D unresolved. V shed 5 bases and J shed 0 bases, with 10 bases lying between them. CDR1 SEHNR and CDR2 FQNEAQ come from the germline V gene (reference sequence). This CDR3 comprises 14 residues. CDR3 amino acids: CASSPGILNTEAFF. Written as DNA, the CDR3 is TGTGCCAGCAGCCCGGGGATTCTGAACACTGAAGCTTTCTTT.

The V call is TRBV7-3, the J call TRBJ2-3; no clear D gene. The germline CDR1 and CDR2 sequences are SGHTA and FQGTGA. The CDR3 consists of 14 residues. V lost 4 bases, J lost 5 bases, and 13 bases lay in between. This CDR3 is CASSWGLLGDTQYF. DNA for the CDR3: TGTGCCAGCAGCTGGGGATTGTTGGGAGATACGCAGTATTTT.

This clonotype was counted between two and nine times. The genes are TRBV7-9 and TRBJ1-2; D is perhaps TRBD1 (5 bases). Trimming removed 2 bases from V and 4 bases from J, with 14 bases in between. The CDR3 spans 15 residues. Germline CDR1 is SEHNR and CDR2 is FQNEAQ (reference sequence). Here the CDR3 reads CASSLSAGNSYGYTF. In DNA, the CDR3 is TGTGCCAGCAGCTTATCGGCAGGGAATTCCTATGGCTACACCTTC.

V gene TRBV20-1 combines with J gene TRBJ1-5, with no clear D. CDR1 and CDR2 (germline): DFQATT, SNEGSKA (reference sequence). V lost 6 bases to trimming and J lost 1 base, with 13 bases between them. The CDR3 sequence is 14 residues long. DNA for the CDR3: TGCAGTGCCACCAGACAAGTAAGCAATCAGCCCCAGCATTTT. This translates into CSATRQVSNQPQHF.